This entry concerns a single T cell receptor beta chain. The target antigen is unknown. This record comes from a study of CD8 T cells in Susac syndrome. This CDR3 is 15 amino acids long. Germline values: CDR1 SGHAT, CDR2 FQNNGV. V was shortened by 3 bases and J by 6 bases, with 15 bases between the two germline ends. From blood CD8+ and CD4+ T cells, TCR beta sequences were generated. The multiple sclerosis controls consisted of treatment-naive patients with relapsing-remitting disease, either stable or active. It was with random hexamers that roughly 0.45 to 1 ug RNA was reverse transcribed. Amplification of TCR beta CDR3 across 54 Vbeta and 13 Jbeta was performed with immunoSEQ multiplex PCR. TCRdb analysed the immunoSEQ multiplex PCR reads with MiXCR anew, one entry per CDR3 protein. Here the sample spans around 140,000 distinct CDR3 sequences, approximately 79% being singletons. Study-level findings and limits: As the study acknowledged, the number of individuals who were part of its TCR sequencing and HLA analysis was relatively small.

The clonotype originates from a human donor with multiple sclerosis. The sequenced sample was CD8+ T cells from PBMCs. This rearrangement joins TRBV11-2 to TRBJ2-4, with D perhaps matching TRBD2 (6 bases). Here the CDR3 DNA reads TGTGCCAGCAGCTTGCCCGAGACTAGGGGAAACATTCAGTACTTC. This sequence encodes CASSLPETRGNIQYF.